This T cell receptor beta chain was sequenced for a study of shared clonotypes between healthy human individuals. Findings of the study overall: Read depth was anticipated to influence clonotype sharing among donors.

Per the authors' pipeline: Quality scores were absent from the junction-only immunoSEQ sequences, so filtering differed. The assay was immunoSEQ multiplex PCR, and TCRdb's table has in-frame clones only and misses some. The V and J calls and clone size come from that table; D and trimming were worked out from the DNA. The table records about 1.5 million clones, around 98% of them present only once. Notes on this clone: The antigen remains undetermined.

Everyone who donated was a Caucasian adult who lived in Nashville, Tennessee. The study separated CD4+ cells into CD45RA+ naive and CD45RA-negative memory subsets. Trimming pared 2 bases from V and 5 bases from J, leaving 20 bases between. Germline values: CDR1 SGDLS, CDR2 YYNGEE. The CDR3 has 17 residues. Sequences were obtained from naive CD4+ T cells sorted from blood. The subset was: CD45RA+ positively selected. This rearrangement joins TRBV9 to TRBJ2-1; D may correspond to TRBD1 or TRBD2 (6 bases each). This clonotype originated in a man under 40 in good health. Written as DNA, the CDR3 is TGTGCCAGCAGCGTTGCCCCCAGACTAGAGGGGGACAATGAGCAGTTCTTC. Translating it yields CASSVAPRLEGDNEQFF.